This TCR beta chain appears in the sequencing data of a study of regulatory T cells in long-lasting Graves disease. Building of the TCR beta libraries involved iRepertoire HTBI primers and Arm-PCR of CDR3 regions. Authors' data handling: Sequenced samples collectively carried roughly 60 TRBV and around 15 TRBJ segments. TCRdb reprocessed the multiplex PCR reads with MiXCR, giving one entry per CDR3 protein. None of the V and J calls come from the authors' own analysis; TCRdb made them. This sample carries 250,000 to 400,000 distinct CDR3 sequences, 15% to 20% of them seen once, and the ten largest clones take more than 35%. Germline lookup yields CDR1 MNHNS and CDR2 SASEGT. This CDR3 spans 13 amino acids. V lost 7 bases, J lost 7 bases, and 7 bases stayed unmatched. Study outcomes and limitations: Study of thyroid tissue was not done, with only peripheral blood studied. Accuracy could have been hurt by small sample size.

The sample's time point: newly diagnosed GD, antithyroid drugs for less than 3 months. With RNA extracted from PBMCs as input, the TCR library was made. This clonotype was recorded many times. Its cognate antigen is unknown. The sample here was peripheral blood mononuclear cells (PBMCs), taken at new diagnosis, from a patient treated with antithyroid drugs. The chain couples TRBV6-1 to TRBJ1-2; the match to TRBD1 covers 9 bases. The receptor was isolated from a female donor with Graves disease. As DNA, the CDR3 is TGTGCCAGCACCACCGGGACAGGGAGTGGCTACACCTTC. It codes for CASTTGTGSGYTF.